This TCR beta chain comes out of a study of blood T cell repertoires in COVID-19. Only in-frame clones appear in the TCRdb table, and some are missing; sequencing was by immunoSEQ multiplex PCR. Among roughly 30,000 clones, about 93% were seen once, and the ten largest hold around 5.2%. The CDR3 totals 11 residues. Germline V gene data show CDR1 as SEHNR and CDR2 as FQNEAQ (reference sequence). This chain uses TRBV7-9 with TRBJ1-1; D gene ambiguous. The origin of this receptor is a human donor in a cohort sampled during active COVID-19. The sequenced sample was peripheral blood. The CDR3 region has the DNA TGTGCTACCGAGGCGGGCTCTGAAGCTTTCTTT. Its translation is CATEAGSEAFF. Looking up the rest from reference TRBV7-9 and TRBJ1-1 gives the full variable domain: DTGVSQNPRHKITKRGQNVTFRCDPISEHNRLYWYRQTLGQGPEFLTYFQNEAQLEKSRLLSDRFSAERPKGSFSTLEIQRTEQGDSAMYLCATEAGSEAFFGQGTRLTVV.